The T cell receptor (beta chain) under discussion was sequenced for a study of shared clonotypes between healthy human individuals. Once extracted for a subset, genomic DNA was divided evenly among several immunoSEQ plates. Unsorted PBMC DNA underwent sequencing on ten immunoSEQ deep assay plates. Authors' processing steps: Without quality scores, immunoSEQ junctional reads could not be filtered like full-length reads. Measured with immunoSEQ multiplex PCR; TCRdb has only the in-frame clones, and not every one. V, J and clone size reflect that table, while D and trimming were determined from the DNA. The data hold 400,000 to 550,000 clones, with 79% observed a single time. Around 90 million PBMCs per unsorted sample were used for genomic DNA. In its sample, this clone was seen many times. The CDR3 extends over 11 amino acids. The germline V gene encodes CDR1 MNHNS and CDR2 SASEGT. V lost 2 bases and J lost 7, with 6 bases in between.

This chain links TRBV6-1 with TRBJ2-7; D is unresolved. This TCR came from a woman aged 40 to 49 in good health. Some clones in this sample may be carry-over from other donors' samples. Sequenced material: PBMCs. CDR3 sequence: CASSEWGEQYF. The CDR3 coding sequence is TGTGCCAGCAGTGAATGGGGAGAGCAGTACTTC.